A single T cell receptor beta chain is shown here with its context. Antigen: not known. Germline V gives CDR1 SGHRS, CDR2 YFSETQ. The CDR3 extends over 19 amino acids. The V segment lost 0 bases and the J segment 8 bases; nucleotides outside the gene matches: 13. The sample originates from a study of cytomegalovirus exposure and HLA in healthy donors. About the study: When fewer than 500 donors were genotyped, about 81% of them were found to fall in the Caucasian-associated ancestry cluster.

Study outcomes and limitations: Clonal expansion was found to be greater in HLA-associated TCR beta chains than in equally common others in a later analysis. Testing in vitro showed three CMV-associated chains specific for CMV antigens. TRBV6-2, TRBV6-3 and some other V segments were excluded as indistinguishable.

Primers: 60 Vbeta forward and 13 Jbeta reverse. Repertoires were generated with immunoSEQ multiplex PCR, while TCRdb's copy carries only in-frame clones and drops some. Of approximately 170,000 clones listed, roughly 80% are singletons. The rearrangement links TRBV5-1 to TRBJ2-1; 14 positions match TRBD2. The receptor comes from a woman between 18 and 29 years old in good health and CMV-seronegative. Source material: PBMCs. The DNA of the CDR3 is TGCGCCAGCAGCTTGGAGGGACTAGCGGGAGAAAGTTCTTTGGATGAGCAGTTCTTC. Its protein product is CASSLEGLAGESSLDEQFF.